The 26 T cell receptor beta chains listed next were all sequenced from one sample in a study of T-cell reconstitution after alpha-beta-depleted transplantation in children. Unique molecular identifiers were used to barcode this TCRbeta library. Each CDR3 protein gets one entry after TCRdb re-called the PCR reads with MiXCR. This table has 600,000 to 700,000 distinct CDR3 sequences, around a sixth appearing once. Source: PBMCs from the stem cell graft donor, taken from the stem cell graft. All receptors come from a human donor who donated a stem cell graft to a child with acute myeloid leukemia.

This chain links TRBV6-5 with TRBJ2-1, with D possibly matching TRBD2 (6 bases). Trimming stripped 2 bases from V and 2 bases from J, with 13 bases between. The CDR3 consists of 16 residues. Germline V gives CDR1 MNHEY, CDR2 SVGAGI. The chain's CDR3 is CASSYRAGNPYNEQFF. In DNA, the CDR3 is TGTGCCAGCAGTTACAGGGCGGGGAACCCCTACAATGAGCAGTTCTTC.

This clonotype was seen at least ten times. V usage is TRBV6-5 and J usage is TRBJ1-1; maybe TRBD1 (5 bases). Trimming left V 2 bases short and J 2 bases short, with 18 bases between. In germline, CDR1 is MNHEY, CDR2 SVGAGI. CDR3 length equals 17 residues. The CDR3 protein is CASSYDPGLLRNTEAFF. The CDR3 nucleotides read TGTGCCAGCAGTTACGATCCGGGGCTCTTGAGAAACACTGAAGCTTTCTTT.

In this sample, this clonotype turned up many times. This sequence joins TRBV10-3 and TRBJ2-1; D perhaps matches TRBD2 (5 bases). V was clipped by 7 bases and J by 10 bases, with 17 bases between them. The germline V gene has CDR1 ENHRY and CDR2 SYGVKD. This CDR3 is 13 amino acids long. Here the CDR3 reads CAIKGSEREEQFF. CDR3 DNA: TGTGCCATCAAGGGTAGCGAGAGAGAAGAGCAGTTCTTC.

This clonotype was observed a handful of times. V is TRBV20-1 and J is TRBJ2-1, with 8 bases aligning to TRBD2. J gave up 6 bases and V 0 bases, and 7 bases lay outside the gene matches. The CDR3 spans 15 residues. Germline CDR1 DFQATT, CDR2 SNEGSKA (reference sequence). Written as DNA, the CDR3 is TGCAGTGCTAGAGACGGGGGGGTTTTTGGCAATGAGCAGTTCTTC. It is translated as CSARDGGVFGNEQFF.

The V call is TRBV28, the J call TRBJ2-1, with 10 bases that match TRBD2. The V segment lost 3 bases and the J segment 6 bases; nucleotides outside the gene matches: 2. CDR1 and CDR2 (germline): MDHEN, SYDVKM. The CDR3 loop spans 14 amino acids. The CDR3 DNA reads as TGTGCCAGCAGTTTTAGCGGGGGGCCCAATGAGCAGTTCTTC. Its protein product is CASSFSGGPNEQFF.

The table lists this clonotype with many counts. The chain has TRBV27 and TRBJ2-3; D perhaps matches TRBD2 (5 bases). The germline gives CDR1 MNHEY, CDR2 SMNVEV (reference sequence). Trimming left V 2 bases short and J 6 bases short, with 9 bases between. The CDR3 length is 13 residues. CDR3 amino acids: CASSLRGSDTQYF. The CDR3 nucleotides are TGTGCCAGCAGTTTAAGAGGGTCGGATACGCAGTATTTT.

This clonotype was seen once. V usage is TRBV12-3 or TRBV12-4 and J usage is TRBJ1-4; possibly TRBD1 for D (6 bases). Trimming removed 8 bases from V and 4 bases from J, with 14 bases in between. This CDR3 contains 14 residues. The CDR3 spells CASRWGTLNEKLFF. CDR3 nucleotide sequence: TGTGCCAGCCGATGGGGGACACTTAATGAAAAACTGTTTTTT.

In its sample, this clonotype was seen many times. The J gene is TRBJ2-7, the V gene TRBV7-2; 8 bases are a match to TRBD1. CDR1 is SGHTA, CDR2 FQGNSA, per germline. CDR3 length: 15 residues. V was pared by 6 bases and J by 1 base, with 8 bases of the junction left unmatched. CDR3 protein: CASRLRGQGSYEQYF. As DNA, the CDR3 is TGTGCCAGCAGGTTGCGTGGACAGGGTTCCTACGAGCAGTACTTC.

This clonotype showed up just a few times. The chain carries TRBV7-2 and TRBJ2-1, with TRBD2 identical over 11 bases. J lost 7 bases, V lost 5 bases, and 10 bases had no gene match. The CDR3 is 16 residues long. Germline CDR1 and CDR2: SGHTA and FQGNSA. The CDR3 region has the DNA TGTGCCAGCAGCATTAGCGGGGGGGCCGGGTTTAATGAGCAGTTCTTC. Translated, it gives CASSISGGAGFNEQFF. The entire variable domain, with the rest obtained from reference TRBV7-2 and TRBJ2-1, is as follows: GAGVSQSPSNKVTEKGKDVELRCDPISGHTALYWYRQSLGQGLEFLIYFQGNSAPDKSGLPSDRFSAERTGGSVSTLTIQRTQQEDSAVYLCASSISGGAGFNEQFFGPGTRLTVL.

This clonotype was picked up many times. The chain combines TRBV20-1 with TRBJ2-1; 16 bases are shared with TRBD2. J was trimmed by 8 bases and V by 5 bases; bases with no gene match: 6. The CDR3 contains 15 residues. The germline gives CDR1 DFQATT, CDR2 SNEGSKA (reference sequence). This chain's CDR3 is CSAGTSGGARYEQFF. For the CDR3, the DNA is TGCAGTGCTGGGACTAGCGGGGGGGCCAGATATGAGCAGTTCTTC.

This clonotype was picked up many times. CDR3 in DNA: TGCAGCGTTGTGGAGACAGGAGTAGATACGCAGTATTTT. Translated: CSVVETGVDTQYF. The rearrangement links TRBV29-1 to TRBJ2-3, with D possibly matching TRBD1 (6 bases). The V gene lost 4 bases and the J gene lost 5 bases, with 13 bases spanning the gap. This CDR3 contains 13 residues. Looked up from germline, CDR1 is SQVTM and CDR2 is ANQGSEA.

The V call is TRBV7-9, the J call TRBJ2-7; TRBD1 aligns across 7 bases. J lost 5 bases, V lost 4 bases, and 11 bases had no gene match. Germline CDR1 reads SEHNR; CDR2 reads FQNEAQ (reference sequence). This CDR3 spans 15 amino acids. Here the CDR3 reads CASSSRDRIPDEQYF. DNA of the CDR3: TGTGCCAGCAGCTCCCGGGACAGAATACCCGACGAGCAGTACTTC.

The chain combines TRBV6-1 with TRBJ2-7, with TRBD1 matching 7 bases. V lost 6 bases to trimming and J lost 2 bases; unmatched junction nucleotides: 10. CDR3 length: 15 amino acids. Germline V gene sequence: CDR1 MNHNS, CDR2 SASEGT. In DNA form, the CDR3 reads TGTGCCAGCAGCCCCCGAACAGGGGTCGCCTACGAGCAGTACTTC. It translates to CASSPRTGVAYEQYF.

This clonotype was counted between two and nine times. A much larger clone differs by one base, so this may be a read error. This chain joins TRBV20-1 and TRBJ2-5, with D unresolved. The germline V gene encodes CDR1 DFQATT and CDR2 SNEGSKA (reference sequence). V lost 1 base and J lost 0, with 6 bases in between. The CDR3 length is 13 residues. In DNA form, the CDR3 reads TGCAGTGCTAGAGTGGGGTACCAAGAGACCCAGTACTTC. It yields the protein CSARVGYQETQYF.

This chain connects TRBV7-2 to TRBJ2-5; D is perhaps TRBD1 or TRBD2 (5 bases each). CDR1 SGHTA and CDR2 FQGNSA come from the germline V gene. V lost 5 bases, J lost 5 bases, and 18 bases lay in between. The CDR3 spans 15 residues. This CDR3 reads CASSQGPGMSETQYF. The CDR3 region has the DNA TGTGCCAGCAGCCAGGGCCCCGGGATGTCGGAGACCCAGTACTTC.

This clonotype was seen many times. In nucleotides, the CDR3 is TGTGCCAGCAGCTTAGATGTTCGAGGGGGGAATGAGCAGTTCTTC. Amino acids: CASSLDVRGGNEQFF. V is TRBV11-2 and J is TRBJ2-1; either TRBD1 or TRBD2 may supply D (6 bases each). The CDR3 covers 15 residues. Germline V lookup: CDR1 SGHAT, CDR2 FQNNGV. Trimming took off 0 bases at V and 7 bases at J, with 13 bases between the two ends.

This clonotype was observed a handful of times. The chain employs TRBV4-3 and TRBJ2-7; either TRBD1 or TRBD2 may supply D (6 bases each). Germline V gene sequence: CDR1 LGHNA, CDR2 YSLEER. The CDR3 loop spans 16 amino acids. Trimming pared 3 bases from V and 4 bases from J, leaving 19 bases between. CDR3 sequence reads: CASSQAADGGQYEQYF. DNA of the CDR3: TGCGCCAGCAGCCAGGCTGCTGACGGGGGCCAATACGAGCAGTACTTC.

This clonotype was seen just once. The rearrangement uses TRBV6-1 and TRBJ2-2; D is perhaps TRBD1 or TRBD2 (5 bases each). Deletions cut 7 bases from V and 1 base from J, with 13 bases between. Germline V gene sequence: CDR1 MNHNS, CDR2 SASEGT. The CDR3 has 15 residues. The CDR3 DNA is TGTGCCAGCATGAGGGACGGGTGGAACACCGGGGAGCTGTTTTTT. The encoded protein is CASMRDGWNTGELFF.

This rearrangement joins TRBV3-1 to TRBJ2-1, with a weak D call TRBD1 (6 bases). Germline lookup yields CDR1 LGHDT and CDR2 YNNKEL (reference sequence). V gave up 6 bases and J gave up 0 bases, with 12 bases separating them. The CDR3 spans 15 residues. CDR3 loop: CASSLDSVSYNEQFF. The CDR3 nucleotides read TGTGCCAGCAGTCTGGACAGCGTCTCCTACAATGAGCAGTTCTTC.

There are many counts of this clonotype. This chain joins TRBV6-5 and TRBJ1-6; TRBD1 might be the D (6 bases). Trimming left V 2 bases short and J 9 bases short, with 14 bases between. Germline V lookup: CDR1 MNHEY, CDR2 SVGAGI. The CDR3 consists of 15 residues. As DNA, the CDR3 is TGTGCCAGCAGTTACACGACAGGCCCAAGTTCACCCCTCCACTTT. The encoded protein is CASSYTTGPSSPLHF.

The chain links TRBV2 to TRBJ2-5; D is uncertain. Trimming removed 0 bases from V and 6 bases from J, with 5 bases in between. Germline values: CDR1 SNHLY, CDR2 FYNNEI. This CDR3 spans 12 amino acids. The CDR3 DNA follows: TGTGCCAGCAGTGAAGCCAAGAAGACCCAGTACTTC. Translating it yields CASSEAKKTQYF.

The table lists this clonotype with many counts. The chain carries TRBV12-3 or TRBV12-4 and TRBJ1-2; 8 nucleotides line up with TRBD1. This CDR3 spans 15 amino acids. J gave up 0 bases and V 5 bases, and 5 bases lay outside the gene matches. In nucleotides, the CDR3 is TGTGCCAGCAGTCCATGGGGACAGGCTAACTATGGCTACACCTTC. This sequence encodes CASSPWGQANYGYTF.

In its sample, this clonotype was seen a few times. The chain combines TRBV30 with TRBJ1-2; D might be TRBD1 (5 bases). V was shortened by 1 base and J by 8 bases, with 14 bases between the two germline ends. CDR1 and CDR2 (germline): GTSNPN, SVGIG (reference sequence). The length of the CDR3 is 13 residues. The CDR3 DNA follows: TGTGCCTGGAGTGGAGCCAGGGTCGAGGGCTACACCTTC. Translation: CAWSGARVEGYTF.

The chain carries TRBV21-1 and TRBJ2-1; TRBD1, the D gene given by the table, was not confirmed from the DNA. TRBV21-1 is marked as a pseudogene. This CDR3 contains 18 residues. The CDR3, as DNA: TGTGCCAGCAGCAAAGGGCGGGGACAGGGACCCCACTACAATGAGCAGTTCTTC. Its protein is CASSKGRGQGPHYNEQFF.

This clonotype is a singleton in its sample. The CDR3 DNA sequence: TGTGCCAGCAGTAGCACCACTAGCGGGTCTTACAATGAGCAGTTCTTC. It is translated as CASSSTTSGSYNEQFF. The chain couples TRBV28 to TRBJ2-1, with 9 bases identical to TRBD2. The germline V gene encodes CDR1 MDHEN and CDR2 SYDVKM. The CDR3 loop spans 16 amino acids. Trimming at V came to 5 bases and at J to 4 bases, leaving 9 bases not matched to a gene.

This clonotype occurred a few times. The chain employs TRBV24-1 and TRBJ2-1; D remains unclear. V lost 0 bases and J lost 16, with 12 bases in between. Germline V CDR1 and CDR2: KGHDR, SFDVKD. This CDR3 comprises 12 residues. CDR3 nucleotides: TGTGCCACCAGTGATTTGGACCTAAACCACTTCTTC. Translation gives CATSDLDLNHFF.